The rows below give T cell receptor beta chains drawn from one sample of a study of blood T cells in healthy people across ages. From the 5' RACE reads, TCRdb called clonotypes with MiXCR, one entry per CDR3 protein. The sample lists 730,000 or so distinct CDR3 sequences, 35% to 50% occurring once. The specimen was blood. The receptors were sampled from an older man in good health. CDR3s include the opening cysteine and the closing phenylalanine or tryptophan. The order of the fields is V gene, J gene, clone size, D gene, CDR3 protein, CDR3 DNA. A D gene is named only where the DNA matches it firmly. The size entry is marked missing in some rows and otherwise reads once, few, many or a size class.

TRBV28	TRBJ2-5	-	-	CASRNTETQYF	TGTGCCAGCAGGAACACAGAGACCCAGTACTTC
TRBV20-1	TRBJ2-5	few	-	CSFSHPGEQETQYF	TGCAGTTTCTCCCACCCAGGAGAGCAAGAGACCCAGTACTTC
TRBV10-3	TRBJ2-7	once	-	CASSPGTWWGEQYF	TGTGCCAGCTCCCCCGGGACATGGTGGGGTGAGCAGTACTTC
TRBV6-4	TRBJ2-7	-	-	CASTDSGDTGGHEQYF	TGTGCCAGCACCGACTCAGGAGACACCGGCGGCCACGAGCAGTACTTC
TRBV14	TRBJ2-4	-	-	CASSPRPGPKDIQYF	TGTGCCAGCAGCCCTAGACCCGGGCCCAAGGACATTCAGTACTTC
TRBV5-1	TRBJ2-1	-	TRBD2	CASRPTSGGGGAIEQFF	TGCGCCAGCAGGCCAACCTCGGGGGGCGGGGGGGCTATTGAGCAGTTCTTC
TRBV7-2	TRBJ2-1	-	TRBD2	CASSTGLAGYNGQFF	TGTGCCAGCAGCACCGGACTAGCGGGGTACAATGGGCAGTTCTTC
TRBV9	TRBJ2-1	few	-	CASSPLVGGEQFF	TGTGCCAGCAGCCCCCTGGTGGGAGGTGAGCAGTTCTTC
TRBV13	TRBJ2-3	-	TRBD2	CASSLGSTSGGSDTQYF	TGTGCCAGCAGCTTAGGCTCGACTAGCGGGGGGTCAGATACGCAGTATTTT
TRBV20-1	TRBJ1-2	few	TRBD1	CSAKPLQGVNYGYTF	TGCAGTGCTAAGCCCTTGCAGGGGGTTAACTATGGCTACACCTTC
TRBV7-2	TRBJ2-5	-	-	CASSARSRVKTQYF	TGTGCCAGCAGCGCTAGGTCCAGGGTAAAGACCCAGTACTTC
TRBV2	TRBJ1-1	-	-	CASSPGLAWAFF	TGTGCCAGCAGCCCGGGTCTGGCCTGGGCTTTCTTT
TRBV7-2	TRBJ2-5	few	-	CASSLVVSRPKETQYF	TGTGCCAGCAGCTTAGTCGTTTCACGGCCCAAAGAGACCCAGTACTTC
TRBV11-2	TRBJ2-7	few	-	CASSLDFVEQYF	TGTGCCAGCAGCTTAGATTTCGTCGAGCAGTACTTC
TRBV27	TRBJ2-3	-	-	CASSLAVSDTQYF	TGTGCCAGCAGTTTAGCTGTATCAGATACGCAGTATTTT
TRBV7-2	TRBJ2-5	-	-	CASSSYPLRETQYF	TGTGCCAGCAGCTCGTACCCTTTGCGGGAGACCCAGTACTTC
TRBV6-4	TRBJ1-2	-	-	CASSEPEGGYTF	TGTGCCAGCAGCGAACCTGAAGGCGGCTACACCTTC
TRBV6-1	TRBJ2-7	few	TRBD1	CASIEQGAAEQYF	TGTGCCAGCATAGAACAGGGGGCAGCCGAGCAGTACTTC
TRBV7-2	TRBJ1-5	-	TRBD1	CASSLGRGSQPQHF	TGTGCCAGCAGCTTAGGCAGGGGGAGCCAGCCCCAGCATTTT
TRBV27	TRBJ2-3	few	-	CASSVYGNTDTQYF	TGTGCCAGCAGTGTCTATGGAAACACAGATACGCAGTATTTT
TRBV6-5	TRBJ2-6	-	-	CASSFDGQGANVLTF	TGTGCCAGCAGCTTCGACGGACAGGGGGCCAACGTCCTGACTTTC
TRBV6-2/TRBV6-3	TRBJ2-1	few	-	CASSWGVNEQFF	TGTGCCAGCAGTTGGGGGGTTAATGAGCAGTTCTTC
TRBV25-1	TRBJ2-5	-	-	CASSEPRGRQETQYF	TGTGCCAGCAGTGAACCCCGGGGTCGCCAAGAGACCCAGTACTTC
TRBV20-1	TRBJ2-5	-	-	CSARDWGGIKETQYF	TGCAGTGCTAGAGATTGGGGGGGCATCAAGGAGACCCAGTACTTC
TRBV6-2/TRBV6-3	TRBJ2-3	-	TRBD2	CASSSRPSGGPVGADTQYF	TGTGCCAGCAGTTCGCGACCTAGCGGGGGCCCGGTTGGGGCTGATACGCAGTATTTT
TRBV29-1	TRBJ2-3	-	TRBD2	CSVEVSSGGSGTDTQYF	TGCAGCGTTGAAGTATCTAGCGGGGGGTCGGGGACAGATACGCAGTATTTT
TRBV6-2/TRBV6-3	TRBJ1-1	-	TRBD1	CASKMTGLYAEAFF	TGTGCCAGCAAGATGACAGGGCTGTACGCTGAAGCTTTCTTT
TRBV5-1	TRBJ2-1	few	-	CASSFPGNEQFF	TGCGCCAGCAGCTTCCCGGGGAATGAGCAGTTCTTC
TRBV20-1	TRBJ2-7	-	TRBD2	CSASPGLAGGPSEQYF	TGCAGTGCTAGTCCGGGACTAGCGGGAGGGCCAAGCGAGCAGTACTTC
TRBV7-3	TRBJ1-4	once	-	CASGLTTANEKLFF	TGTGCCAGCGGCCTGACAACCGCTAATGAAAAACTGTTTTTT
TRBV7-2	TRBJ2-1	-	-	CASSVGALGDNEQFF	TGTGCCAGCAGCGTAGGAGCCCTGGGGGACAATGAGCAGTTCTTC
TRBV20-1	TRBJ2-1	few	TRBD1	CSARSGQGMNNEQFF	TGCAGTGCTAGGTCAGGACAGGGAATGAACAATGAGCAGTTCTTC
TRBV2	TRBJ2-1	-	TRBD1	CASSDGTGDEQFF	TGTGCCAGCAGTGACGGGACAGGCGATGAGCAGTTCTTC
TRBV6-2/TRBV6-3	TRBJ2-7	many	-	CASSDPGILYEQYF	TGTGCCAGCAGTGACCCCGGGATCCTCTACGAGCAGTACTTC
TRBV20-1	TRBJ2-7	few	-	CSARDQLPPFNEQYF	TGCAGTGCTAGAGATCAACTACCCCCTTTCAACGAGCAGTACTTC
TRBV6-2/TRBV6-3	TRBJ2-3	few	-	CASSYRRATDTQYF	TGTGCCAGCAGTTATCGGCGTGCCACAGATACGCAGTATTTT
TRBV11-2	TRBJ1-1	-	-	CASSRQTGTEAFF	TGTGCCAGCAGCAGACAGACAGGCACTGAAGCTTTCTTT
TRBV5-1	TRBJ2-7	-	TRBD2	CASSLRTSGSRSPYEQYF	TGCGCCAGCAGCTTGAGGACTAGCGGTTCAAGATCCCCCTACGAGCAGTACTTC
TRBV9	TRBJ2-7	-	TRBD1	CASSIGGTGGDEQYF	TGTGCCAGCAGCATTGGGGGGACAGGGGGCGACGAGCAGTACTTC
TRBV7-9	TRBJ2-1	many	TRBD2	CASSLRRGGNKDNEQFF	TGTGCCAGCAGCTTACGGCGGGGGGGCAATAAAGATAATGAGCAGTTCTTC
TRBV7-9	TRBJ2-2	-	TRBD1	CASSETGQGRELFF	TGTGCCAGCAGCGAAACCGGACAGGGCCGGGAGCTGTTTTTT
TRBV24-1	TRBJ2-3	-	-	CATSERGASTDTQYF	TGTGCCACCAGTGAACGGGGAGCTAGCACAGATACGCAGTATTTT
TRBV9	TRBJ1-1	-	TRBD1	CASSPRQAQGAEAFF	TGTGCCAGCAGCCCGCGACAGGCGCAGGGGGCTGAAGCTTTCTTT
TRBV6-2/TRBV6-3	TRBJ2-7	many	-	CASSLEGTYEQYF	TGTGCCAGCAGTCTAGAAGGGACCTACGAGCAGTACTTC
TRBV27	TRBJ2-3	-	-	CASSAVPRLVRQYF	TGTGCCAGCAGTGCAGTCCCCAGACTGGTGCGGCAGTATTTT
TRBV3-1	TRBJ2-7	-	-	CASSQAGASSYEQYF	TGTGCCAGCAGCCAAGCGGGAGCTAGCTCCTACGAGCAGTACTTC
TRBV9	TRBJ2-3	-	TRBD2	CASSVGLPGTSGRARTDTQYF	TGTGCCAGCAGCGTAGGCCTACCTGGGACTAGCGGGAGAGCCCGCACAGATACGCAGTATTTT
TRBV18	TRBJ2-5	few	-	CASSPGRAETQYF	TGTGCCAGCTCCCCGGGCAGGGCAGAGACCCAGTACTTC
TRBV21-1	TRBJ2-7	few	-	CASTPPDRRFGVTAYEQYF	TGTGCCAGCACCCCGCCGGACAGGCGATTCGGGGTGACGGCTTACGAGCAGTACTTC
TRBV3-1	TRBJ1-2	once	-	CASSQGRNNYGYTF	TGTGCCAGCAGCCAGGGACGGAATAACTATGGCTACACCTTC
TRBV4-1	TRBJ2-5	few	TRBD2	CASSQEEVTSGGAGQETQYF	TGCGCCAGCAGCCAAGAGGAGGTGACTAGCGGGGGGGCTGGGCAAGAGACCCAGTACTTC
TRBV7-2	TRBJ2-5	few	-	CASSLGGGPRETQYF	TGTGCCAGCAGCTTAGGGGGGGGGCCAAGAGAGACCCAGTACTTC
TRBV27	TRBJ1-5	few	-	CASSSLKSGPPQQPQHF	TGTGCCAGCAGTTCCCTGAAATCGGGACCCCCCCAACAGCCCCAGCATTTT
TRBV3-1	TRBJ2-3	many	TRBD2	CASSPRERGGADTQYF	TGTGCCAGCAGCCCCCGGGAGCGGGGGGGGGCAGATACGCAGTATTTT
TRBV15	TRBJ2-7	many	-	CATSLTQGALSYEQYF	TGTGCCACCAGCTTGACCCAAGGGGCGTTAAGCTACGAGCAGTACTTC
TRBV15	TRBJ2-7	-	-	CATSRDGGYEQYF	TGTGCCACCAGCAGAGATGGGGGATACGAGCAGTACTTC
TRBV5-1	TRBJ1-2	few	TRBD1	CASSTLPGQGAGANYGYTF	TGCGCCAGCAGCACCCTACCGGGACAGGGGGCAGGTGCTAACTATGGCTACACCTTC